The 12 T cell receptor beta chains below were found in one sample sequenced in a study of T cell repertoires in cytomegalovirus infection. TCRdb called the reads again in MiXCR, with one record for every CDR3 protein. The table lists roughly 300,000 distinct CDR3 sequences, 8% to 10% of them singletons. Sequencing was done on a sample of PBMCs. Source of these receptors: a human donor in good health (CMV status not recorded). Some clones in this sample may be carry-over from other donors' samples.

V usage is TRBV10-3 and J usage is TRBJ2-1, with D possibly matching TRBD1 (6 bases). The CDR3 is 18 amino acids. Germline values: CDR1 ENHRY, CDR2 SYGVKD. V was shortened by 3 bases and J by 0 bases, with 18 bases between the two germline ends. In nucleotides, the CDR3 is TGTGCCATCAGTGAAGGGGGTGTAGACGCCCTCTCCTACAATGAGCAGTTCTTC. As protein: CAISEGGVDALSYNEQFF.

The chain carries TRBV7-9 and TRBJ1-3; D might be TRBD1 (6 bases). There are 15 residues in the CDR3. The V gene lost 5 bases and the J gene lost 0 bases, with 11 bases spanning the gap. Germline V gives CDR1 SEHNR, CDR2 FQNEAQ (reference sequence). The CDR3 bases are TGTGCCAGCAGCAGACAGGTTTCCTCTGGAAACACCATATATTTT. This translates into CASSRQVSSGNTIYF.

This rearrangement joins TRBV6-5 to TRBJ2-1, with TRBD1 identical over 9 bases. Germline CDR1 and CDR2: MNHEY and SVGAGI. The CDR3 is 15 residues long. The V and J ends lost 6 bases and 0 bases, in that order; junction bases with no gene match: 3. CDR3 amino acids: CASRRDRDSYNEQFF. CDR3 in DNA: TGTGCCAGCAGACGGGACAGGGACTCCTACAATGAGCAGTTCTTC.

This clonotype has at least ten counts. The chain links TRBV7-2 to TRBJ1-1, with unresolved D. This CDR3 spans 12 amino acids. Per germline, CDR1 SGHTA and CDR2 FQGNSA. The V gene lost 0 bases and the J gene lost 8 bases, with 7 bases spanning the gap. As DNA, the CDR3 is TGTGCCAGCAGCTTAGCCTTGAGGGAAGCTTTCTTT. Translation: CASSLALREAFF.

The table lists this clonotype with many counts. The J gene is TRBJ1-5, the V gene TRBV6-5; 9 bases match TRBD1. With 6 bases clipped from V and 5 bases from J, the junction kept 8 bases outside the gene matches. Germline V gene sequence: CDR1 MNHEY, CDR2 SVGAGI. The CDR3 contains 15 residues. The CDR3 is CASSYTWTGDQPQHF. The DNA of the CDR3 is TGTGCCAGCAGCTACACATGGACAGGGGATCAGCCCCAGCATTTT.

There are many counts of this clonotype. The chain has TRBV28 and TRBJ2-3; 9 bases align to TRBD1. The junction had 6 bases not matched to a gene; V was cut back by 1 base and J by 4 bases. CDR1 and CDR2 (germline): MDHEN, SYDVKM. There are 16 residues in the CDR3. For the CDR3, the DNA is TGTGCCAGCAGTTTATATGGACAGGGGTGGGCAGATACGCAGTATTTT. Translation gives CASSLYGQGWADTQYF.

This clonotype occurred a few times. The rearrangement uses TRBV12-3 or TRBV12-4 and TRBJ1-4; 8 positions agree with TRBD1. The CDR3 extends over 15 amino acids. Trimming took 4 bases from V and 8 from J; bases not matched to a gene: 9. The CDR3 nucleotides are TGTGCCAGCAGTTCGCCGGGACAGGTCGGGGAAAAACTGTTTTTT. Its translation: CASSSPGQVGEKLFF.

This clonotype came up many times. This chain uses TRBV4-2 with TRBJ2-7, with TRBD2 identical over 10 bases. The CDR3 runs 14 residues. CDR1 and CDR2 (germline): LGHNA, YNFKEQ. V shed 2 bases and J 5 bases; nucleotides not matched to a gene: 3. The CDR3 sequence is CASSQLAGEDEQYF. In DNA form, the CDR3 reads TGTGCCAGCAGCCAACTAGCGGGAGAAGACGAGCAGTACTTC.

This clonotype was seen ten or more times. V and J are TRBV7-2 and TRBJ2-5; D possibly corresponds to TRBD1 (6 bases). Germline V gene sequence: CDR1 SGHTA, CDR2 FQGNSA. Deletions cut 5 bases from V and 1 base from J, with 11 bases between. CDR3 length: 14 amino acids. CDR3 sequence: CASSNRVGQETQYF. The CDR3 region has the DNA TGTGCCAGCAGCAACAGGGTCGGCCAAGAGACCCAGTACTTC.

The CDR3 DNA reads as TGCAGTGCTCCCGCGGGGTACAATCAGCCCCAGCATTTT. Translating it yields CSAPAGYNQPQHF. This chain joins TRBV20-1 and TRBJ1-5, with D hard to call. The CDR3 is made up of 13 amino acids. V lost 5 bases, J lost 3 bases, and 11 bases lay in between. From germline, CDR1 is DFQATT and CDR2 SNEGSKA (reference sequence).

This clonotype was seen many times. The rearrangement links TRBV7-8 to TRBJ2-7; possibly TRBD1 for D (5 bases). CDR3 size: 14 residues. Deletions cut 1 base from V and 0 bases from J, with 7 bases between. Germline V CDR1 and CDR2: SGHVS, FQNEAQ. DNA of the CDR3: TGTGCCAGCAGCTTAGGCAGGGTCTCCTACGAGCAGTACTTC. It encodes CASSLGRVSYEQYF.

This clonotype was counted many times. J is TRBJ1-4 and V is TRBV7-2; TRBD1 is a possible D gene (5 bases). Germline loops: CDR1 SGHTA, CDR2 FQGNSA. CDR3 length: 15 residues. Trimming cost V 5 bases and J 5 bases, with 15 bases left between them. The DNA for the CDR3 is TGTGCCAGCAGCCCCCGAGGGACCCTCAATGAAAAACTGTTTTTT. This codes for CASSPRGTLNEKLFF. The full variable domain, completed using reference TRBV7-2 and TRBJ1-4, is GAGVSQSPSNKVTEKGKDVELRCDPISGHTALYWYRQSLGQGLEFLIYFQGNSAPDKSGLPSDRFSAERTGGSVSTLTIQRTQQEDSAVYLCASSPRGTLNEKLFFGSGTQLSVL.